This T cell receptor beta chain derives from a study of control samples from healthy donors and cancer patients. This table comes from immunoSEQ multiplex PCR, and its TCRdb copy is limited to in-frame clones, with some not included. The repertoire holds roughly 370,000 clones, with 80% to 95% as singletons. Trimming cost V 7 bases and J 2 bases, with 14 bases left between them. Germline-derived CDR1 and CDR2 are MNHEY and SVGAGI. This CDR3 comprises 14 residues. The receptor comes from a middle-aged man with head and neck cancer. V usage is TRBV6-5 and J usage is TRBJ1-1, with D perhaps TRBD1 (6 bases). The sequenced material came from PBMCs. CDR3 protein: CASKTEGGNTEAFF. In DNA form, the CDR3 reads TGTGCCAGCAAAACCGAGGGGGGAAACACTGAAGCTTTCTTT.